What follows are 21 T cell receptor beta chains derived from one specimen sequenced in a study of T cells in Graves' hyperthyroidism and ophthalmopathy. There were TCR beta CDR3 regions amplified from RNA transcripts. The HTBI set primed first-round TCR CDR3 RT-PCR. Via MiXCR, TCRdb re-called the multiplex PCR reads, giving one row per CDR3 protein. The sample has nearly 750,000 distinct CDR3 sequences; around 40% are singletons. Sequencing used blood. The source of these receptors is a middle-aged woman with Graves' hyperthyroidism.

This clonotype was detected a few times. V and J are TRBV4-3 and TRBJ1-4; weak D call: TRBD1 (6 bases). The CDR3 runs to 17 residues. From germline, CDR1 is LGHNA and CDR2 YSLEER. The V end was cut by 0 bases, the J end by 7 bases, with 18 bases between. The CDR3 region has the DNA TGCGCCAGCAGCCAAGAAACCCAACAGGGAGTCGGTGAAAAACTGTTTTTT. Translated: CASSQETQQGVGEKLFF.

This clonotype was observed once. This rearrangement joins TRBV6-6 to TRBJ2-6; 9 positions match TRBD2. Germline CDR1 is MNHNY and CDR2 is SVGAGI (reference sequence). This CDR3 region has 17 residues. The trim removed 7 bases at V and 0 bases at J, leaving 7 bases unmatched. The CDR3: CASKTSGRSSGANVLTF. CDR3 sequence (DNA): TGTGCCAGCAAAACTAGCGGGCGAAGCTCTGGGGCCAACGTCCTGACTTTC.

This clonotype was observed a handful of times. The genes are TRBV6-5 and TRBJ1-5; D may be TRBD1 (6 bases). Trimming left V 5 bases short and J 4 bases short, with 18 bases between. Per germline, CDR1 MNHEY and CDR2 SVGAGI. The CDR3 consists of 16 residues. The CDR3 reads CASSEFVHRENQPQHF. The CDR3 nucleotides are TGTGCCAGCAGTGAGTTCGTCCACAGGGAAAATCAGCCCCAGCATTTT.

Many counts were recorded for this clonotype. The V and J genes are TRBV12-3 or TRBV12-4 and TRBJ1-5; D unclear. The CDR3 totals 13 residues. V was clipped by 2 bases and J by 4 bases, with 6 bases between them. The CDR3 region is CASSLIGNQPQHF. Written as DNA, the CDR3 is TGTGCCAGCAGTTTAATAGGGAATCAGCCCCAGCATTTT.

The sample holds many counts of this clonotype. The J gene is TRBJ1-6, the V gene TRBV19; D ambiguous. The germline CDR1 and CDR2 sequences are LNHDA and SQIVND (reference sequence). Trimming left V 1 base short and J 10 bases short, with 14 bases between. This CDR3 is built from 15 residues. The CDR3 nucleotides read TGTGCCAGTAGTATAGTTCACAGCGAGGGCTCACCCCTCCACTTT. Encoded protein: CASSIVHSEGSPLHF.

Remarks on this clonotype: The junction does not match germline at one end; this may be a read error. The chain employs TRBV2 and TRBJ1-6, with D maybe TRBD1 (5 bases). CDR1 is SNHLY and CDR2 is FYNNEI in the germline V gene. CDR3 length equals 18 residues. The CDR3 here is CASSQGAWDSKGGSPLHF. The CDR3 DNA sequence: TGCGCCAGCAGCCAAGGGGCCTGGGACTCCAAGGGTGGTTCACCCCTCCACTTT.

The chain carries TRBV5-1 and TRBJ1-1, with D perhaps TRBD1 (5 bases). CDR1 and CDR2 from the germline V gene are SGHRS and YFSETQ. V was pared by 4 bases and J by 8 bases, with 15 bases between. This CDR3 region has 13 residues. CDR3 in amino acids: CASSASGALEAFF. In nucleotides, the CDR3 is TGCGCCAGCAGCGCAAGCGGGGCCCTAGAAGCTTTCTTT. The complete variable domain, with remaining parts taken from reference TRBV5-1 and TRBJ1-1, reads KAGVTQTPRYLIKTRGQQVTLSCSPISGHRSVSWYQQTPGQGLQFLFEYFSETQRNKGNFPGRFSGRQFSNSRSEMNVSTLELGDSALYLCASSASGALEAFFGQGTRLTVV.

The chain links TRBV9 to TRBJ1-2; TRBD1 aligns across 7 bases. Germline-derived CDR1 and CDR2 are SGDLS and YYNGEE. The CDR3 has 15 residues. V shed 1 base, J shed 4 bases, and the junction held 7 bases outside the gene matches. Written as DNA, the CDR3 is TGTGCCAGCAGCGTAAACCCGGGACAGTTCTATGGCTACACCTTC. This encodes CASSVNPGQFYGYTF. The full variable domain, its missing parts supplied by reference TRBV9 and TRBJ1-2, is DSGVTQTPKHLITATGQRVTLRCSPRSGDLSVYWYQQSLDQGLQFLIQYYNGEERAKGNILERFSAQQFPDLHSELNLSSLELGDSALYFCASSVNPGQFYGYTFGSGTRLTVV.

This clonotype was observed a few times. The rearrangement uses TRBV19 and TRBJ1-1; no clear D gene. Germline V gene data show CDR1 as LNHDA and CDR2 as SQIVND (reference sequence). There are 14 residues in the CDR3. V was cut by 5 bases and J by 5 bases, with 15 bases left in between. The CDR3 is CASSLATIGTEAFF. The CDR3 DNA reads TGTGCCAGTAGTTTGGCAACTATAGGGACTGAAGCTTTCTTT.

The V gene is TRBV4-3, the J gene TRBJ1-3, with TRBD1 identical over 7 bases. The CDR3 is made up of 17 amino acids. Germline V gives CDR1 LGHNA, CDR2 YSLEER. The V segment lost 0 bases and the J segment 3 bases; nucleotides outside the gene matches: 8. The CDR3 DNA reads TGCGCCAGCAGCCAAGATCGAGACAGGGTCTATGGAAACACCATATATTTT. Its translation is CASSQDRDRVYGNTIYF.

This clonotype was counted at least ten times. The chain employs TRBV5-1 and TRBJ1-1; TRBD1 might be the D (5 bases). V lost 3 bases, J lost 0 bases, and 12 bases lay in between. Germline loops: CDR1 SGHRS, CDR2 YFSETQ. The CDR3 has 15 residues. In nucleotides, the CDR3 is TGCGCCAGCAGCTCGCCCGGAGGGGTGAACACTGAAGCTTTCTTT. Encoded protein: CASSSPGGVNTEAFF.

This clonotype was observed a handful of times. The chain employs TRBV2 and TRBJ2-1; D is possibly TRBD1 (5 bases). The ends were cut back, 1 base at V and 5 bases at J, with 12 bases in the middle. In germline, CDR1 is SNHLY, CDR2 FYNNEI. The length of the CDR3 is 15 residues. In DNA form, the CDR3 reads TGTGCCAGCAGTGAAGAGGCAACCAGGGACAATGAGCAGTTCTTC. It codes for CASSEEATRDNEQFF.

The chain employs TRBV6-5 and TRBJ1-1; the match to TRBD1 covers 10 bases. The junction had 6 bases not matched to a gene; V was cut back by 6 bases and J by 5 bases. This CDR3 is built from 14 residues. Per germline, CDR1 MNHEY and CDR2 SVGAGI. The CDR3 DNA reads TGTGCCAGCAGAAAAGACAGGGGGCAAACTGAAGCTTTCTTT. Its protein product is CASRKDRGQTEAFF.

V gene TRBV7-6 combines with J gene TRBJ1-4; D is ambiguous. With 0 bases removed from V and 7 bases from J, the gap between germline ends came to 12 bases. The germline gives CDR1 SGHVS, CDR2 FNYEAQ. The CDR3 runs to 15 residues. CDR3 bases: TGTGCCAGCAGCTTAGCGAGTGGAGCGCCTGAAAAACTGTTTTTT. Protein: CASSLASGAPEKLFF.

Of note for this clonotype: One end of the junction varies from germline; a read error may be responsible. The rearrangement uses TRBV4-3 and TRBJ2-7; D may be TRBD2 (6 bases). The V gene's germline CDR1 is LGHNA and CDR2 YSLEER. This CDR3 comprises 15 residues. CDR3 nucleotides: TGCGCCAGCAGCCGGGACTTGACCGTCTCCTACAAGCAGTACTTC. Translated: CASSRDLTVSYKQYF.

The chain has TRBV3-1 and TRBJ2-7; 7 nucleotides match TRBD2. Per the germline V gene, CDR1 is LGHDT and CDR2 is YNNKEL (reference sequence). Trimming at V came to 0 bases and at J to 0 bases, leaving 2 bases not matched to a gene. The CDR3 consists of 15 residues. DNA for the CDR3: TGTGCCAGCAGCCAAGAGGGCGGGAGCTCCTACGAGCAGTACTTC. The encoded protein is CASSQEGGSSYEQYF.

This clonotype was recorded at least ten times. The rearrangement uses TRBV19 and TRBJ1-5; D may be TRBD1 (5 bases). V was clipped by 0 bases and J by 11 bases, with 11 bases between them. Germline V gene data show CDR1 as LNHDA and CDR2 as SQIVND (reference sequence). The length of the CDR3 is 13 residues. The CDR3 coding sequence is TGTGCCAGTAGTATAGAGGAACAGGCCACCCAGCATTTT. This encodes CASSIEEQATQHF.

A word on this clonotype: Just one base apart from a much larger clone, this may be a read error. The chain employs TRBV7-9 and TRBJ1-6; D not certain. Looked up from germline, CDR1 is SEHNR and CDR2 is FQNEAQ (reference sequence). The CDR3 loop spans 17 amino acids. The CDR3 region is CASSLGIQVSGDSPIHF. As DNA, the CDR3 is TGTGCCAGCAGCTTAGGGATCCAGGTCTCTGGTGATTCACCCATCCACTTT.

This chain connects TRBV15 to TRBJ2-7, with a tentative D call TRBD2 (7 bases). Germline V CDR1 and CDR2: LNHNV, YYDKDF (reference sequence). The CDR3 length is 14 residues. Trimming took 3 bases from V and 5 from J, leaving 14 bases between them. CDR3 sequence: CATSSRRGGDEQYF. DNA of the CDR3: TGTGCCACCAGCAGCAGGAGGGGGGGAGACGAGCAGTACTTC. The entire variable domain, with the rest obtained from reference TRBV15 and TRBJ2-7, is as follows: DAMVIQNPRYQVTQFGKPVTLSCSQTLNHNVMYWYQQKSSQAPKLLFHYYDKDFNNEADTPDNFQSRRPNTSFCFLDIRSPGLGDTAMYLCATSSRRGGDEQYFGPGTRLTVT.

This clonotype was counted ten times or more. This chain uses TRBV10-2 with TRBJ2-7, with 10 bases matching TRBD2. Germline CDR1 WSHSY, CDR2 SAAADI. The CDR3 has 15 residues. Germline trimming cut 3 bases from V and 6 bases from J; bases unmatched to any gene: 8. The DNA for the CDR3 is TGCGCCAGCAGTGAATCGGCTAGCGGGAGTCTCGAGCAGTACTTC. Residues: CASSESASGSLEQYF.

The chain links TRBV25-1 to TRBJ1-2; possible D gene TRBD1, 6 bases. V dropped 5 bases and J dropped 11 bases, with 12 bases sitting between them. This CDR3 has 11 residues. From germline, CDR1 is MGHDK and CDR2 SYGVNS. The CDR3 DNA reads as TGTGCCAGCAGTTTATACAGGGAATACACCTTC. Translated: CASSLYREYTF.